Presented here are 15 T cell receptor beta chains from one specimen sequenced in a study of shared clonotypes between healthy human individuals. Naive CD8 cells comprised CD45RO-negative, CCR7-positively selected cells, excluding terminally differentiated effector memory CD45RA+ cells. Profiling relied on immunoSEQ multiplex PCR, and the TCRdb table lists in-frame clones only, not all of them. The sample lists roughly 810,000 clones, around 96% occurring once. Sequencing was performed on naive CD8+ T cells sorted from blood. All receptors come from a man aged 25-45 years in good health.

The CDR3 is CASPALNTEAFF. The CDR3 nucleotides are TGTGCCAGCCCAGCTTTGAACACTGAAGCTTTCTTT. This rearrangement joins TRBV5-4 to TRBJ1-1; D not certain. The CDR3 is 12 residues long. Germline values: CDR1 SGHNT, CDR2 YYREEE (reference sequence). V was shortened by 7 bases and J by 0 bases, with 7 bases between the two germline ends.

The J gene is TRBJ2-7, the V gene TRBV10-2; D unresolved. The V gene's germline CDR1 is WSHSY and CDR2 SAAADI. CDR3 size: 20 residues. The ends were cut back, 7 bases at V and 4 bases at J, with 35 bases in the middle. The CDR3 DNA is TGCGCCAGCACCACGCCCCACTGTGAAGCCTCGTCCACTTTTTCGTACGAGCAGTACTTC. This encodes CASTTPHCEASSTFSYEQYF.

The chain couples TRBV13 to TRBJ2-1; D not resolved. The V end lost 0 bases, the J end lost 0 bases, and 6 bases lay between the germline ends. The CDR3 is made up of 15 amino acids. CDR1 is PRHDT, CDR2 FYEKMQ, per germline (reference sequence). This CDR3 is CASSLGGDSYNEQFF. As DNA, the CDR3 is TGTGCCAGCAGCTTAGGTGGCGACTCCTACAATGAGCAGTTCTTC.

This rearrangement joins TRBV27 to TRBJ2-1; 8 nucleotides match TRBD2. V shed 4 bases, J shed 6 bases, and the junction held 11 bases outside the gene matches. The CDR3 extends over 16 amino acids. Germline V gene sequence: CDR1 MNHEY, CDR2 SMNVEV (reference sequence). The CDR3 is CASSSLERELSNEQFF. CDR3 nucleotide sequence: TGTGCCAGCAGTTCCCTAGAGCGGGAGCTTTCCAATGAGCAGTTCTTC.

The chain joins TRBV13 to TRBJ2-5, with 9 nucleotides matching TRBD1. V dropped 5 bases and J dropped 2; count of bases not matched to a gene: 3. The CDR3 covers 14 residues. CDR1 and CDR2 from the germline V gene are PRHDT and FYEKMQ (reference sequence). CDR3 in amino acids: CASSVGTGQETQYF. CDR3 in DNA: TGTGCCAGCAGCGTCGGGACAGGGCAAGAGACCCAGTACTTC.

This clone has more than one count but fewer than ten. The V and J genes are TRBV7-8 and TRBJ2-3; TRBD1 or TRBD2 may be the D gene (5 bases each). Germline V gene lookup returns CDR1 SGHVS and CDR2 FQNEAQ. Trimming stripped 4 bases from V and 2 bases from J, with 10 bases between. This CDR3 comprises 14 residues. CDR3 residues: CASSSKGTTDTQYF. The CDR3 DNA reads TGTGCCAGCAGCTCTAAAGGGACCACAGATACGCAGTATTTT. Based on the CDR3 plus reference TRBV7-8 and TRBJ2-3, the full variable domain is GAGVSQSPRYKVAKRGQDVALRCDPISGHVSLFWYQQALGQGPEFLTYFQNEAQLDKSGLPSDRFFAERPEGSVSTLKIQRTQQEDSAVYLCASSSKGTTDTQYFGPGTRLTVL.

This chain connects TRBV11-2 to TRBJ2-7; D is unresolved. Germline V gene sequence: CDR1 SGHAT, CDR2 FQNNGV. The CDR3 runs 13 residues. V was pared by 5 bases and J by 3 bases, with 11 bases between. CDR3 DNA: TGTGCCAGCAGCCCTCGGGTGGTCTACGAGCAGTACTTC. This encodes CASSPRVVYEQYF.

The rearrangement joins TRBV28 to TRBJ2-1; 7 nucleotides agree with TRBD2. Germline CDR1 and CDR2: MDHEN and SYDVKM. The junction had 14 bases not matched to a gene; V was cut back by 4 bases and J by 2 bases. The CDR3 sequence is 18 residues long. This CDR3 is CASSSIDTSVWAYNEQFF. DNA of the CDR3: TGTGCCAGCAGTTCTATAGATACTAGCGTTTGGGCCTACAATGAGCAGTTCTTC.

This clone appeared a few times. This chain links TRBV6-5 with TRBJ2-1, with D perhaps TRBD2 (7 bases). The CDR3 runs 14 residues. CDR1 is MNHEY and CDR2 is SVGAGI in the germline V gene. The CDR3 region has the DNA TGTACCGTCCCGGGGGGCGGCCCCTACAATGAGCAGTTCTTC. Protein product: CTVPGGGPYNEQFF.

As concerns this clone: This CDR3 is also generated by other DNA sequences in the sample. This sequence joins TRBV7-9 and TRBJ1-1, with D unclear. The CDR3 has 12 residues. Trimming took off 2 bases at V and 5 bases at J, with 6 bases between the two ends. Germline V CDR1 and CDR2: SEHNR, FQNEAQ (reference sequence). CDR3 in DNA: TGTGCCAGCAGCTTAACGGGGACTGAAGCTTTCTTT. Residues: CASSLTGTEAFF.

The chain is built from TRBV13 and TRBJ1-2; D ambiguous. This CDR3 is 13 amino acids long. Germline V gene lookup returns CDR1 PRHDT and CDR2 FYEKMQ (reference sequence). With 2 bases removed from V and 8 bases from J, the gap between germline ends came to 12 bases. CDR3 nucleotides: TGTGCCAGCAGCTTACGGCCCCTTGACGGCTACACCTTC. Translating it yields CASSLRPLDGYTF.

The J gene is TRBJ2-2, the V gene TRBV19; TRBD1 aligns across 11 bases. The ends lost 5 bases at V and 5 bases at J; junction bases unmatched: 10. CDR3 size: 17 residues. Germline lookup yields CDR1 LNHDA and CDR2 SQIVND (reference sequence). The CDR3 DNA reads TGTGCCAGTAGTCTCCTTTCGGACAGGGGGCGTACCGGGGAGCTGTTTTTT. Translating gives CASSLLSDRGRTGELFF.

The rearrangement uses TRBV29-1 and TRBJ1-1; D gene ambiguous. The CDR3 has 13 residues. With 0 bases removed from V and 3 bases from J, the gap between germline ends came to 8 bases. Germline CDR1 and CDR2: SQVTM and ANQGSEA. The CDR3 loop is CSVEEWADTEAFF. In DNA form, the CDR3 reads TGCAGCGTTGAAGAATGGGCGGACACTGAAGCTTTCTTT.

The rearrangement uses TRBV27 and TRBJ2-7; D may be TRBD2 (6 bases). Germline-derived CDR1 and CDR2 are MNHEY and SMNVEV (reference sequence). The CDR3 runs to 14 residues. With 5 bases removed from V and 3 bases from J, the gap between germline ends came to 14 bases. CDR3 loop: CASSRLVRGYEQYF. Here the CDR3 DNA reads TGTGCCAGCAGTAGACTAGTTCGAGGCTACGAGCAGTACTTC.

The J gene is TRBJ2-7, the V gene TRBV5-1; a weak D match, TRBD2 (6 bases). This CDR3 is built from 13 residues. Germline values: CDR1 SGHRS, CDR2 YFSETQ. Between the trimmed V and J ends, which lost 6 bases and 0 bases, there was a span of 10 bases. CDR3 coding DNA: TGCGCCAGCAAGACGACTAGCTCCTACGAGCAGTACTTC. This codes for CASKTTSSYEQYF.